These 22 T cell receptor beta chains were all obtained from the same sample, sequenced in a study of T-cell memory formation after mild COVID-19. One entry per CDR3 protein, called by TCRdb with MiXCR from the 5' RACE reads. This table holds some 200,000 distinct CDR3 sequences, 20% to 25% found once. Sequencing was done on a sample of PBMCs or a T cell subset sorted from them (not recorded which). These receptor sequences come from an adult woman who had mild COVID-19 (a few samples of this study predate the infection). Cell type and time point are not known.

The rearrangement joins TRBV19 to TRBJ1-2, with D possibly TRBD1 on 6 matching bases. This CDR3 region has 16 residues. Germline V lookup: CDR1 LNHDA, CDR2 SQIVND (reference sequence). V was clipped by 0 bases and J by 4 bases, with 15 bases between them. The CDR3 loop is CASSIDLGGGGYGYTF. The CDR3 DNA sequence: TGTGCCAGTAGTATAGATCTAGGCGGAGGGGGCTATGGCTACACCTTC.

The sample holds many counts of this clonotype. The chain couples TRBV7-8 to TRBJ2-1; no reliable D call. Germline V gene sequence: CDR1 SGHVS, CDR2 FQNEAQ. V lost 0 bases and J lost 3, with 3 bases in between. The CDR3 extends over 13 amino acids. The CDR3: CASSLAVYNEQFF. The CDR3 nucleotides are TGTGCCAGCAGCTTAGCGGTCTACAATGAGCAGTTCTTC.

CDR3 sequence: CASSPAVAPGAQYF. The CDR3, as DNA: TGCGCCAGCAGCCCTGCTGTGGCCCCAGGGGCGCAGTATTTT. The chain couples TRBV4-1 to TRBJ2-3; D might be TRBD1 (6 bases). CDR3 length equals 14 residues. Trimming pared 4 bases from V and 10 bases from J, leaving 18 bases between. CDR1 is MGHRA, CDR2 YSYEKL, per germline.

This clonotype was picked up a small number of times. V is TRBV20-1 and J is TRBJ2-7; 9 bases are shared with TRBD2. Germline CDR1 and CDR2: DFQATT and SNEGSKA (reference sequence). Losses at the gene ends were 5 bases for V and 0 bases for J; bases not matched to a gene: 2. The CDR3 totals 13 residues. CDR3 in DNA: TGCAGTGCTTGGACTAGCGTCTCCTACGAGCAGTACTTC. Translated: CSAWTSVSYEQYF.

In this sample, this clonotype turned up a few times. The chain is built from TRBV20-1 and TRBJ1-2; D possibly corresponds to TRBD1 (6 bases). The CDR3 loop spans 13 amino acids. Germline assignment: CDR1 DFQATT and CDR2 SNEGSKA (reference sequence). V lost 0 bases and J 2 bases, leaving 7 bases between the germline ends. For the CDR3, the DNA is TGCAGTGCTAGAGATGGACAGAACTATGGCTACACCTTC. It yields the protein CSARDGQNYGYTF.

The chain is built from TRBV19 and TRBJ1-5, with TRBD1 matching over 7 bases. J was trimmed by 4 bases and V by 1 base; bases with no gene match: 7. Germline V CDR1 and CDR2: LNHDA, SQIVND (reference sequence). The CDR3 consists of 16 residues. CDR3 coding DNA: TGTGCCAGTAGTATAGTCGGGACAGCTTTAAATCAGCCCCAGCATTTT. Its protein is CASSIVGTALNQPQHF.

In the case of this clonotype: One end of the junction fails to match germline, which may point to a read error. In nucleotides, the CDR3 is TGTGCCAGGAGTTCTAGCGGCGGGGGTACGCAGTATTTT. This sequence encodes CARSSSGGGTQYF. The chain couples TRBV12-3 or TRBV12-4 to TRBJ2-3; 7 nucleotides agree with TRBD2. The CDR3 runs 13 residues.

This clonotype was seen a few times. The chain has TRBV12-3 or TRBV12-4 and TRBJ2-1, with 7 bases identical to TRBD2. V trimming: 6 bases; J trimming: 7 bases; junction bases outside the gene matches: 15. The CDR3 is 16 residues long. CDR3 bases: TGTGCCAGCAGGGGTCAGGAGGGAGGGCCAGAGAATGAGCAGTTCTTC. Its translation: CASRGQEGGPENEQFF.

The chain combines TRBV4-3 with TRBJ1-5, with D perhaps TRBD1 (5 bases). Germline V CDR1 and CDR2: LGHNA, YSLEER. This CDR3 has 15 amino acids. V was trimmed by 0 bases and J by 3 bases, leaving 9 bases between them. In nucleotides, the CDR3 is TGCGCCAGCAGCCAAGATCCAGGGTTCAATCAGCCCCAGCATTTT. Translation gives CASSQDPGFNQPQHF.

There are a few counts of this clonotype. The chain links TRBV6-2 or TRBV6-3 to TRBJ1-5; D unclear. The CDR3 spans 17 residues. The germline CDR1 and CDR2 sequences are MNHEY and SVGEGT. Trimming took 5 bases from V and 2 from J, leaving 19 bases between them. The CDR3 nucleotides are TGTGCCAGCAGTACTGCGATATGGGTGTTCGGCAATCAGCCCCAGCATTTT. It specifies CASSTAIWVFGNQPQHF.

Only one count was recorded for this clonotype. The chain recombines TRBV15 with TRBJ1-1, with D unclear. Germline lookup yields CDR1 LNHNV and CDR2 YYDKDF (reference sequence). This CDR3 comprises 15 residues. V dropped 5 bases and J dropped 2 bases, with 15 bases sitting between them. CDR3 nucleotides: TGTGCCACCAGCCTTATGGAGGGTCTAAACACTGAAGCTTTCTTT. Translated, it gives CATSLMEGLNTEAFF.

The chain combines TRBV6-5 with TRBJ1-1; 11 bases match TRBD1. Trimming cost V 7 bases and J 3 bases; bases outside gene matches: 16. The CDR3 runs to 18 residues. Germline assignment: CDR1 MNHEY and CDR2 SVGAGI. CDR3 nucleotides: TGTGCCAGCACCCAGGGAGTGGGGACAGGGGGTATTTACACTGAAGCTTTCTTT. This sequence encodes CASTQGVGTGGIYTEAFF.

This clonotype occurred a few times. The chain couples TRBV11-2 to TRBJ2-3; 7 bases fit TRBD1. V shed 1 base, J shed 2 bases, and the junction held 12 bases outside the gene matches. CDR3 length: 18 residues. The germline V gene encodes CDR1 SGHAT and CDR2 FQNNGV. CDR3 sequence: CASSLGVDRARYTDTQYF. CDR3 nucleotides: TGTGCCAGCAGCTTAGGGGTTGACAGGGCACGGTACACAGATACGCAGTATTTT.

This clonotype was detected a few times. V and J are TRBV4-1 and TRBJ2-7, with D tentatively TRBD2 (6 bases). Germline-derived CDR1 and CDR2 are MGHRA and YSYEKL. The V gene lost 4 bases and the J gene lost 4 bases, with 14 bases spanning the gap. This CDR3 spans 14 amino acids. The DNA of the CDR3 is TGCGCCAGCAGCCGGGACTCGATAATGTACGAGCAGTACTTC. It translates to CASSRDSIMYEQYF.

This clonotype has more than one count but fewer than ten. The chain is built from TRBV30 and TRBJ2-7, with TRBD1 matching 9 bases. Trimming at V came to 5 bases and at J to 1 base, leaving 3 bases not matched to a gene. The CDR3 contains 13 residues. CDR1 GTSNPN and CDR2 SVGIG come from the germline V gene (reference sequence). This CDR3 is CAWWDRESYEQYF. The CDR3 DNA sequence: TGTGCCTGGTGGGACAGGGAGTCCTACGAGCAGTACTTC.

The table lists this clonotype with many counts. The chain joins TRBV27 to TRBJ2-7, with D perhaps matching TRBD1 (7 bases). CDR3 length equals 14 residues. V lost 5 bases to trimming and J lost 5 bases, with 16 bases between them. Germline assignment: CDR1 MNHEY and CDR2 SMNVEV (reference sequence). CDR3 loop: CASSPNDREDEQYF. CDR3 DNA: TGTGCCAGCAGTCCTAATGACAGGGAGGACGAGCAGTACTTC.

This clonotype was counted only a few times. V is TRBV4-1 and J is TRBJ1-5, with 9 bases fitting TRBD1. The CDR3 totals 15 residues. Trimming removed 2 bases from V and 7 bases from J; junction bases left unmatched: 6. Germline-derived CDR1 and CDR2 are MGHRA and YSYEKL. CDR3 sequence reads: CASSQTGGSGQPQHF. The CDR3 DNA follows: TGCGCCAGCAGCCAAACAGGGGGCTCCGGGCAGCCCCAGCATTTT.

The V gene is TRBV9, the J gene TRBJ2-1; TRBD2 aligns across 13 bases. The CDR3 length is 16 residues. V was clipped by 3 bases and J by 11 bases; unmatched bases: 11. Germline lookup yields CDR1 SGDLS and CDR2 YYNGEE. CDR3 in amino acids: CASSGSGLAGLGQQFF. The CDR3 DNA follows: TGTGCCAGCAGCGGCTCGGGACTAGCGGGATTGGGGCAGCAGTTCTTC.

This clonotype appeared a few times. V usage is TRBV13 and J usage is TRBJ2-7; D is uncertain. Germline V gene sequence: CDR1 PRHDT, CDR2 FYEKMQ (reference sequence). V lost 0 bases and J lost 3, with 12 bases in between. The length of the CDR3 is 15 residues. The CDR3, as DNA: TGTGCCAGCAGCTTAGGCCTTCAGGCAAACTACGAGCAGTACTTC. It is translated as CASSLGLQANYEQYF. The complete variable domain, with remaining parts taken from reference TRBV13 and TRBJ2-7, reads AAGVIQSPRHLIKEKRETATLKCYPIPRHDTVYWYQQGPGQDPQFLISFYEKMQSDKGSIPDRFSAQQFSDYHSELNMSSLELGDSALYFCASSLGLQANYEQYFGPGTRLTVT.

This clonotype was counted a few times. This rearrangement joins TRBV14 to TRBJ1-1; no clear D gene. This CDR3 has 14 residues. Germline V gives CDR1 SGHDN, CDR2 FVKESK. Trimming took off 2 bases at V and 4 bases at J, with 11 bases between the two ends. The CDR3 loop is CASSQFGPLTEAFF. The CDR3 DNA reads as TGTGCCAGCAGCCAATTCGGGCCACTCACTGAAGCTTTCTTT.

The chain links TRBV6-5 to TRBJ2-5; no reliable D call. The germline gives CDR1 MNHEY, CDR2 SVGAGI. The CDR3 contains 14 residues. The V end lost 4 bases, the J end lost 5 bases, and 14 bases lay between the germline ends. The chain's CDR3 is CASSLARLRETQYF. The DNA for the CDR3 is TGTGCCAGCAGTTTGGCTAGGTTGCGGGAGACCCAGTACTTC.

V gene TRBV20-1 combines with J gene TRBJ1-2; 7 positions match TRBD1. The trim removed 6 bases at V and 7 bases at J, leaving 14 bases unmatched. CDR1 and CDR2 from the germline V gene are DFQATT and SNEGSKA (reference sequence). The CDR3 has 14 residues. The CDR3 nucleotides read TGCAGTGCGGTCGACAGGGCGAAATCTGGTGGCTACACCTTC. Residues: CSAVDRAKSGGYTF.